Listed below are T cell receptor beta chains from one sample, sequenced in a study of response to subunit inactivated influenza vaccine. TCRdb used MiXCR to reprocess the RT-PCR reads, holding one entry per CDR3 protein. The data hold about 240,000 distinct CDR3 sequences, with approximately 12% observed a single time. Source: non-naive T cells sorted from PBMCs, taken roughly 15 days before vaccination. These receptors all stem from a man aged 45 to 65 who received an inactivated influenza vaccine. The CDR3 runs from the conserved cysteine through the conserved F or W. D genes are given only for firm matches. Clone size, where shown, is once, few, many, or a class for clones that have expanded.

CDR3 length	J gene	V gene	clone size	D gene	CDR3 protein	CDR3 DNA
16	TRBJ2-2	TRBV5-6	many	TRBD2	CASSYRTSGPTGELFF	TGTGCCAGCAGCTATCGGACTAGCGGGCCCACCGGGGAGCTGTTTTTT
13	TRBJ2-3	TRBV11-2	few	-	CASSLVVADQQYF	TGTGCCAGCAGCTTAGTAGTAGCGGATCAGCAGTATTTT
12	TRBJ2-3	TRBV15	many	-	CATALNADTQYF	TGTGCCACCGCCTTAAATGCGGATACGCAGTATTTT
17	TRBJ2-3	TRBV7-2	-	-	CASSFTDPYVSADTQYF	TGTGCCAGCAGCTTTACGGACCCCTACGTGAGTGCAGATACGCAGTATTTT
13	TRBJ2-1	TRBV6-2/TRBV6-3	many	TRBD2	CASSYTIAGEQFF	TGTGCCAGCAGTTACACGATAGCGGGAGAGCAGTTCTTC
13	TRBJ1-1	TRBV9	few	-	CASSVLQNTEAFF	TGTGCCAGCAGCGTATTACAGAACACTGAAGCTTTCTTT
14	TRBJ2-1	TRBV6-1	many	TRBD2	CASSRTSWDNEQFF	TGTGCCAGCAGTAGGACTAGCTGGGACAATGAGCAGTTCTTC
15	TRBJ2-1	TRBV9	-	-	CASSAPSFGPNEQFF	TGTGCCAGCAGCGCCCCCTCGTTCGGACCCAATGAGCAGTTCTTC
16	TRBJ1-6	TRBV20-1	-	-	CSASPGGGTHNSPLHF	TGCAGTGCTAGCCCGGGGGGTGGGACACATAATTCACCCCTCCACTTT
14	TRBJ1-2	TRBV10-3	few	-	CAISEVGASYGYTF	TGTGCCATCAGTGAGGTGGGCGCCAGCTATGGCTACACCTTC
14	TRBJ2-3	TRBV5-4	-	-	CASSLQGSTDTQYF	TGTGCCAGCAGCTTACAGGGAAGCACAGATACGCAGTATTTT
15	TRBJ2-1	TRBV19	-	-	CASSIDGSTYNEQFF	TGTGCCAGTAGTATAGACGGCTCTACCTACAATGAGCAGTTCTTC
13	TRBJ1-5	TRBV7-6	few	TRBD1	CASSSRDRYPQHF	TGTGCCAGCAGCTCCCGGGACAGGTATCCCCAGCATTTT
14	TRBJ1-3	TRBV7-2	many	-	CASSPGFSGNTIYF	TGTGCCAGCAGCCCTGGTTTCTCTGGAAACACCATATATTTT
14	TRBJ2-5	TRBV12-3/TRBV12-4	few	TRBD1	CASSLETGSETQYF	TGTGCCAGCAGTCTAGAGACAGGGTCGGAGACCCAGTACTTC
16	TRBJ2-1	TRBV5-1	-	-	CASSPRSLSSYNEQFF	TGCGCCAGCAGCCCCCGTTCTCTGAGCTCCTACAATGAGCAGTTCTTC
13	TRBJ2-7	TRBV6-2/TRBV6-3	-	TRBD1	CASGRTGLYEQYF	TGTGCCAGCGGTCGGACAGGGCTGTACGAGCAGTACTTC
15	TRBJ2-7	TRBV15	few	TRBD2	CATSPGTSGPYEQYF	TGTGCCACCAGTCCCGGGACTAGCGGCCCCTACGAGCAGTACTTC
15	TRBJ2-7	TRBV4-3	few	TRBD1	CASSQGTGVGDEQYF	TGCGCCAGCAGCCAAGGGACAGGGGTTGGAGACGAGCAGTACTTC
15	TRBJ2-3	TRBV28	-	TRBD2	CASSLWTSPSDTQYF	TGTGCCAGCAGTTTATGGACTAGCCCTTCAGATACGCAGTATTTT
16	TRBJ2-3	TRBV29-1	many	TRBD2	CSVAALGRGGTDTQYF	TGCAGCGTTGCCGCACTCGGGCGGGGGGGCACAGATACGCAGTATTTT
13	TRBJ2-3	TRBV7-8	-	-	CASSKERELVEYF	TGTGCCAGCAGCAAAGAACGAGAATTAGTGGAGTATTTT
15	TRBJ1-5	TRBV6-2/TRBV6-3	many	-	CASSYVGGPNQPQHF	TGTGCCAGCAGTTACGTGGGGGGTCCGAATCAGCCCCAGCATTTT
15	TRBJ1-6	TRBV7-6	-	-	CASSPQGTVNSPLHF	TGTGCCAGCAGCCCACAAGGGACGGTGAATTCACCCCTCCACTTT
14	TRBJ2-3	TRBV6-1	few	TRBD1	CASRTGTVTDTQYF	TGTGCCAGCAGAACCGGGACAGTCACAGATACGCAGTATTTT
15	TRBJ2-1	TRBV7-8	few	-	CASSFGGTSYNEQFF	TGTGCCAGCAGCTTTGGCGGGACCTCCTACAATGAGCAGTTCTTC
13	TRBJ2-1	TRBV2	few	-	CASSRDQYNEQFF	TGTGCCAGCAGCCGCGACCAATACAATGAGCAGTTCTTC
14	TRBJ2-2	TRBV6-1	few	-	CASSELASTGELFF	TGTGCCAGCAGTGAACTAGCCAGCACCGGGGAGCTGTTTTTT
14	TRBJ1-4	TRBV10-3	few	TRBD1	CAISNRGQNEKLFF	TGTGCCATCAGCAACAGGGGGCAGAATGAAAAACTGTTTTTT
14	TRBJ1-1	TRBV19	-	TRBD1	CASRGQGAGTEAFF	TGTGCCAGTAGGGGACAGGGGGCGGGCACTGAAGCTTTCTTT
15	TRBJ2-5	TRBV5-6	many	-	CASSGEEGPQETQYF	TGTGCCAGCAGCGGGGAGGAGGGCCCCCAAGAGACCCAGTACTTC
14	TRBJ1-5	TRBV10-3	few	-	CAISVTAGNQPQHF	TGTGCCATCAGTGTAACGGCAGGGAATCAGCCCCAGCATTTT
11	TRBJ2-7	TRBV10-3	few	-	CAISDPGQQYF	TGTGCCATCAGTGACCCGGGACAGCAGTACTTC
12	TRBJ2-2	TRBV6-2/TRBV6-3	-	-	CASSYFDGELFF	TGTGCCAGCAGTTATTTCGACGGGGAGCTGTTTTTT
14	TRBJ2-7	TRBV7-8	many	-	CASSSLRGTYEQYF	TGTGCCAGCAGCTCCTTAAGGGGAACCTACGAGCAGTACTTC
14	TRBJ2-1	TRBV6-1	few	TRBD2	CASSEREGRNEQFF	TGTGCCAGCAGCGAGCGGGAGGGCCGCAATGAGCAGTTCTTC
14	TRBJ2-7	TRBV7-8	few	-	CASSLSGVSGEQYF	TGTGCCAGCAGCCTTTCAGGGGTCTCCGGCGAGCAGTACTTC
16	TRBJ2-2	TRBV7-9	few	-	CASSLVAGRTTGELFF	TGTGCCAGCAGCTTAGTCGCGGGCAGAACCACCGGGGAGCTGTTTTTT
13	TRBJ1-2	TRBV5-1	-	-	CASSLVSRDGYTF	TGCGCCAGCAGCTTGGTATCCCGAGATGGCTACACCTTC
17	TRBJ2-2	TRBV28	many	TRBD2	CASSDSDRGLAGGELFF	TGTGCCAGCAGTGATAGCGACCGCGGACTAGCGGGCGGGGAGCTGTTTTTT
15	TRBJ2-2	TRBV7-2	-	TRBD2	CASSFYLAGAGELFF	TGTGCCAGCAGCTTTTATCTAGCGGGGGCCGGGGAGCTGTTTTTT
15	TRBJ2-1	TRBV20-1	-	-	CSAPVEVISYNEQFF	TGCAGTGCTCCTGTGGAAGTAATCTCCTACAATGAGCAGTTCTTC
17	TRBJ2-7	TRBV13	-	TRBD1	CASSSGQARSKQYEQYF	TGTGCCAGCAGCTCAGGACAGGCCCGTAGCAAGCAATACGAGCAGTACTTC
17	TRBJ1-1	TRBV21-1	-	-	CASSSPGTGGNNTEAFF	TGTGCCAGCAGCTCCCCGGGGACAGGGGGGAACAACACTGAAGCTTTCTTT
14	TRBJ1-5	TRBV2	few	TRBD1	CASSQTGYGQPQHF	TGTGCCAGCAGCCAGACAGGGTACGGTCAGCCCCAGCATTTT
15	TRBJ2-3	TRBV20-1	few	TRBD2	CSASARGVEPDTQYF	TGCAGTGCTAGTGCCCGGGGGGTAGAGCCAGATACGCAGTATTTT
16	TRBJ2-1	TRBV24-1	few	TRBD2	CATSDWGLAGYNEQFF	TGTGCCACCAGTGATTGGGGCCTAGCGGGCTACAATGAGCAGTTCTTC
13	TRBJ2-2	TRBV25-1	few	-	CASRESGTGELFF	TGTGCCAGCAGGGAGTCGGGCACCGGGGAGCTGTTTTTT
17	TRBJ1-5	TRBV6-2/TRBV6-3	few	-	CASSHPRGKANNQPQHF	TGTGCCAGCAGCCACCCTCGGGGAAAAGCAAACAATCAGCCCCAGCATTTT
17	TRBJ2-5	TRBV7-2	-	TRBD2	CASSPRPSGVGGETQYF	TGTGCCAGCAGCCCGCGGCCTAGCGGGGTCGGGGGAGAGACCCAGTACTTC
13	TRBJ2-3	TRBV29-1	many	-	CSVILAFTDTQYF	TGCAGCGTCATACTAGCTTTTACAGATACGCAGTATTTT
14	TRBJ2-3	TRBV12-3/TRBV12-4	few	-	CASILGGREDTQYF	TGTGCCAGCATTCTTGGGGGCAGGGAAGATACGCAGTATTTT
15	TRBJ2-5	TRBV20-1	-	TRBD2	CSARDGAGGRETQYF	TGCAGTGCTAGAGATGGAGCGGGGGGAAGAGAGACCCAGTACTTC
14	TRBJ1-5	TRBV2	many	-	CASSVRQILSPQHF	TGTGCCAGCAGTGTAAGACAAATCCTCAGCCCCCAGCATTTT